A single sample is the source of the 25 T cell receptor beta chains below, sequenced in a study of T cell repertoires in cytomegalovirus infection. These receptors have no known antigen. TCRdb processed the reads anew with MiXCR; each CDR3 protein has one entry. The table includes fewer than 950,000 distinct CDR3 sequences, approximately 30% detected once. The sample in question was cultured CD8+ T cells from PBMCs, obtained from culture after CMV antigen stimulation. These receptors came from a human donor in good health (CMV status not recorded). Some clones in this sample may be carry-over from other donors' samples.

The chain has TRBV20-1 and TRBJ1-4; no reliable D call. Germline CDR1 is DFQATT and CDR2 is SNEGSKA (reference sequence). V was cut by 0 bases and J by 3 bases, with 11 bases left in between. CDR3 length: 15 residues. DNA for the CDR3: TGCAGTGCTAGAGATCGCGGCTCTCCTAATGAAAAACTGTTTTTT. Protein product: CSARDRGSPNEKLFF.

The chain employs TRBV4-2 and TRBJ2-3; TRBD2 matches 7 bases. Germline assignment: CDR1 LGHNA and CDR2 YNFKEQ. There are 18 residues in the CDR3. The trim removed 1 base at V and 5 bases at J, leaving 15 bases unmatched. CDR3 protein: CASSQGEGPAPAGDTQYF. The CDR3, as DNA: TGTGCCAGCAGCCAAGGGGAGGGGCCAGCTCCGGCTGGAGATACGCAGTATTTT.

This clonotype came up a few times. V gene TRBV7-3 combines with J gene TRBJ2-5, with D perhaps given as TRBD1 or TRBD2 (6 bases each). CDR3 length equals 19 residues. CDR1 is SGHTA, CDR2 FQGTGA, per germline. V was shortened by 1 base and J by 4 bases, with 25 bases between the two germline ends. The CDR3 nucleotides are TGTGCCAGCAGCTTAAGGCGAGGACAGACGCGGGACGTAGGAGAGACCCAGTACTTC. Amino acids: CASSLRRGQTRDVGETQYF.

V gene TRBV11-2 combines with J gene TRBJ2-5; 7 nucleotides line up with TRBD2. The J segment lost 4 bases and the V segment lost 5 bases, leaving 7 bases of the junction unmatched. Germline lookup yields CDR1 SGHAT and CDR2 FQNNGV. The CDR3 extends over 14 amino acids. The CDR3 DNA reads TGTGCCAGCAGCCCCCCGGGGAGGGTAGAGACCCAGTACTTC. Amino acids: CASSPPGRVETQYF.

V usage is TRBV7-9 and J usage is TRBJ1-6; tentative D call: TRBD1 (6 bases). Between the trimmed V and J ends, which lost 4 bases and 5 bases, there was a span of 21 bases. CDR3 size: 18 residues. Per germline, CDR1 SEHNR and CDR2 FQNEAQ (reference sequence). The CDR3 sequence is CASSSSRQAQLNNSPLHF. CDR3 DNA: TGTGCCAGCAGCTCCTCCCGACAGGCCCAGCTTAATAATTCACCCCTCCACTTT.

This clonotype has just a few counts. A read error may be the cause here, since a much bigger clone is one base away. The CDR3 bases are TGTGCCAGCAGCTGGGGACAGAGCACAGATACGCAGTATTTT. Encoded protein: CASSWGQSTDTQYF. This chain connects TRBV5-6 to TRBJ2-3; 7 bases fit TRBD1. CDR1 is SGHDT and CDR2 is YYEEEE in the germline V gene. V shed 3 bases, J shed 0 bases, and the junction held 1 base outside the gene matches. The length of the CDR3 is 14 residues. Complete variable domain (other parts from reference TRBV5-6 and TRBJ2-3): DAGVTQSPTHLIKTRGQQVTLRCSPKSGHDTVSWYQQALGQGPQFIFQYYEEEERQRGNFPDRFSGHQFPNYSSELNVNALLLGDSALYLCASSWGQSTDTQYFGPGTRLTVL.

V and J are TRBV19 and TRBJ1-2; 11 bases agree with TRBD1. The germline CDR1 and CDR2 sequences are LNHDA and SQIVND (reference sequence). This CDR3 is built from 14 residues. V lost 7 bases to trimming and J lost 4 bases; unmatched junction nucleotides: 5. The CDR3 DNA reads as TGTGCCAGTACCCCGGGACAGGGGGGCTATGGCTACACCTTC. Residues: CASTPGQGGYGYTF.

CDR3 loop: CASSVRRGILTDTQYF. The CDR3 DNA is TGTGCCAGCAGCGTCAGACGGGGTATACTCACAGATACGCAGTATTTT. V gene TRBV7-9 combines with J gene TRBJ2-3; perhaps TRBD2 as D (5 bases). Trimming removed 5 bases from V and 2 bases from J, with 17 bases in between. Germline lookup yields CDR1 SEHNR and CDR2 FQNEAQ (reference sequence). The CDR3 sequence is 16 residues long.

The chain combines TRBV3-1 with TRBJ2-7; possibly TRBD1 or TRBD2 for D (6 bases each). CDR3 length: 18 residues. Trimming shortened V by 0 bases and J by 3 bases, and 21 bases separated the two germline ends. Germline CDR1 LGHDT, CDR2 YNNKEL (reference sequence). CDR3 sequence: CASSQDGFGRRGVYEQYF. CDR3 nucleotides: TGTGCCAGCAGCCAAGATGGATTTGGGAGAAGGGGGGTCTACGAGCAGTACTTC.

V is TRBV2 and J is TRBJ2-2; D tentatively reads TRBD1 or TRBD2 (5 bases each). V was pared by 8 bases and J by 6 bases, with 10 bases between. CDR1 is SNHLY and CDR2 is FYNNEI in the germline V gene. The CDR3 spans 12 residues. The CDR3 DNA follows: TGTGCCAGCCTTCGGGGACCCGGGGAGCTGTTTTTT. Its protein product is CASLRGPGELFF.

This clonotype was counted many times. V usage is TRBV12-3 or TRBV12-4 and J usage is TRBJ2-7, with D unclear. This CDR3 is 11 amino acids long. Trimming removed 6 bases at V and 3 bases at J, with 6 bases between. The CDR3: CASSFGYEQYF. DNA for the CDR3: TGTGCCAGCAGCTTCGGCTACGAGCAGTACTTC.

The V and J genes are TRBV5-1 and TRBJ2-2; weak D call: TRBD1 (6 bases). Germline CDR1 reads SGHRS; CDR2 reads YFSETQ. Trimming took 0 bases from V and 4 from J, leaving 10 bases between them. The CDR3 has 15 residues. Written as DNA, the CDR3 is TGCGCCAGCAGCTTGGTGACAGGCGGCACCGGGGAGCTGTTTTTT. This encodes CASSLVTGGTGELFF. The variable domain in full, completed from reference TRBV5-1 and TRBJ2-2, reads KAGVTQTPRYLIKTRGQQVTLSCSPISGHRSVSWYQQTPGQGLQFLFEYFSETQRNKGNFPGRFSGRQFSNSRSEMNVSTLELGDSALYLCASSLVTGGTGELFFGEGSRLTVL.

Only a few counts were recorded for this clonotype. The chain joins TRBV15 to TRBJ1-1, with a tentative D call TRBD1 (6 bases). There are 14 residues in the CDR3. The germline gives CDR1 LNHNV, CDR2 YYDKDF (reference sequence). The V and J ends lost 2 bases and 1 base respectively, with 8 bases between them. The CDR3, as DNA: TGTGCCACCAGCAGATTGACAGGGAACACTGAAGCTTTCTTT. It codes for CATSRLTGNTEAFF.

This clonotype was seen just once. V is TRBV6-8 and J is TRBJ2-7, with D unclear. V was pared by 0 bases and J by 2 bases, with 11 bases between. This CDR3 has 15 residues. Looked up from germline, CDR1 is MNHGY and CDR2 is SAAAGT. The CDR3 loop reads CASSYSSTGTYEQYV. The CDR3, as DNA: TGTGCCAGCAGTTACTCCTCGACGGGTACCTACGAGCAGTACGTC.

V and J are TRBV7-9 and TRBJ1-5; 8 positions match TRBD1. CDR1 is SEHNR and CDR2 is FQNEAQ in the germline V gene (reference sequence). The J segment lost 11 bases and the V segment lost 3 bases, leaving 18 bases of the junction unmatched. This CDR3 has 17 amino acids. In nucleotides, the CDR3 is TGTGCCAGCAGCTTCCCACCTCGGACAGGGCCGTATCGGGCCCAGCATTTT. Amino acids: CASSFPPRTGPYRAQHF.

The rearrangement links TRBV7-4 to TRBJ1-2, with D perhaps matching TRBD1 (6 bases). V shed 1 base and J shed 2 bases, with 11 bases lying between them. The CDR3 loop spans 15 amino acids. Germline V lookup: CDR1 SGHVT, CDR2 SQSDAQ. The CDR3 region is CASSLVEGVNYGYTF. Written as DNA, the CDR3 is TGTGCCAGCAGCTTAGTAGAGGGGGTGAACTATGGCTACACCTTC.

This clonotype was counted between two and nine times. This chain links TRBV19 with TRBJ2-2; tentatively, D is TRBD1 or TRBD2 (5 bases each). This CDR3 is built from 12 residues. Germline loops: CDR1 LNHDA, CDR2 SQIVND (reference sequence). V was pared by 7 bases and J by 6 bases, with 9 bases between. The CDR3 DNA sequence: TGTGCCAGTACCCTGGGACCCGGGGAGCTGTTTTTT. It translates to CASTLGPGELFF.

This clonotype occurred a few times. V is TRBV7-9 and J is TRBJ1-4; TRBD1 might be the D (6 bases). V shed 1 base and J shed 6 bases, with 24 bases lying between them. Germline values: CDR1 SEHNR, CDR2 FQNEAQ (reference sequence). There are 19 residues in the CDR3. In nucleotides, the CDR3 is TGTGCCAGCAGCTTAGTAATGGTGACCCTACAGGGTCTGGATGAAAAACTGTTTTTT. The encoded protein is CASSLVMVTLQGLDEKLFF.

The chain carries TRBV6-2 or TRBV6-3 and TRBJ2-1; no reliable D call. Deletions cut 0 bases from V and 6 bases from J, with 6 bases between. The CDR3 covers 13 residues. Per the germline V gene, CDR1 is MNHEY and CDR2 is SVGEGT. The CDR3 DNA is TGTGCCAGCAGTTACTCCGGCACCAATGAGCAGTTCTTC. Protein: CASSYSGTNEQFF.

This clonotype has a count of ten or more. The rearrangement joins TRBV9 to TRBJ2-1; a weak D match, TRBD1 (5 bases). V dropped 0 bases and J dropped 1 base, with 5 bases sitting between them. Germline V lookup: CDR1 SGDLS, CDR2 YYNGEE. The CDR3 is 14 residues long. In DNA, the CDR3 is TGTGCCAGCAGCGTAGGGACATCCTACAATGAGCAGTTCTTC. Translated: CASSVGTSYNEQFF.

The chain links TRBV10-3 to TRBJ2-7, with D possibly TRBD1 on 6 matching bases. Trimming removed 5 bases from V and 2 bases from J, with 10 bases in between. This CDR3 comprises 13 residues. Looked up from germline, CDR1 is ENHRY and CDR2 is SYGVKD. The CDR3 region is CAISHDRTYEQYF. CDR3 bases: TGTGCCATCAGTCATGACAGGACCTACGAGCAGTACTTC.

This clonotype has at least ten counts. J is TRBJ2-7 and V is TRBV6-6; D perhaps matches TRBD1 (5 bases). Germline V gene data show CDR1 as MNHNY and CDR2 as SVGAGI (reference sequence). Trimming removed 4 bases at V and 4 bases at J, with 8 bases between. The CDR3 loop spans 12 amino acids. The CDR3 coding sequence is TGTGCCAGCAGTTCCTCAGGGTACGAGCAGTACTTC. As protein: CASSSSGYEQYF.

The chain is built from TRBV7-3 and TRBJ2-3; TRBD2 matches 10 bases. The V gene's germline CDR1 is SGHTA and CDR2 FQGTGA. Trimming removed 4 bases from V and 5 bases from J; junction bases left unmatched: 6. The CDR3 length is 15 residues. The CDR3 region has the DNA TGTGCCAGCAGCTCAGCGGGGGGGCCTCAAGATACGCAGTATTTT. This encodes CASSSAGGPQDTQYF. The full variable domain, with the rest looked up from reference TRBV7-3 and TRBJ2-3, is GAGVSQTPSNKVTEKGKYVELRCDPISGHTALYWYRQSLGQGPEFLIYFQGTGAADDSGLPNDRFFAVRPEGSVSTLKIQRTERGDSAVYLCASSSAGGPQDTQYFGPGTRLTVL.

This clonotype was recorded a few times. The rearrangement joins TRBV20-1 to TRBJ1-4; D is possibly TRBD1 (6 bases). This CDR3 comprises 15 residues. The V gene's germline CDR1 is DFQATT and CDR2 SNEGSKA (reference sequence). Trimming pared 5 bases from V and 5 bases from J, leaving 18 bases between. The CDR3 sequence: CSAHYRDTVNEKLFF. The DNA of the CDR3 is TGCAGTGCTCATTACCGGGACACAGTGAATGAAAAACTGTTTTTT.

Regarding this clonotype: Germline is not matched at one junction end, which may reflect a read error. The V call is TRBV5-4, the J call TRBJ1-1, with 9 bases identical to TRBD1. CDR1 is SGHNT, CDR2 YYREEE, per germline (reference sequence). CDR3 size: 11 residues. The CDR3 is CASSLPHRGPF. CDR3 in DNA: TGTGCCAGCAGCTTGCCCCACAGGGGGCCCTTT.